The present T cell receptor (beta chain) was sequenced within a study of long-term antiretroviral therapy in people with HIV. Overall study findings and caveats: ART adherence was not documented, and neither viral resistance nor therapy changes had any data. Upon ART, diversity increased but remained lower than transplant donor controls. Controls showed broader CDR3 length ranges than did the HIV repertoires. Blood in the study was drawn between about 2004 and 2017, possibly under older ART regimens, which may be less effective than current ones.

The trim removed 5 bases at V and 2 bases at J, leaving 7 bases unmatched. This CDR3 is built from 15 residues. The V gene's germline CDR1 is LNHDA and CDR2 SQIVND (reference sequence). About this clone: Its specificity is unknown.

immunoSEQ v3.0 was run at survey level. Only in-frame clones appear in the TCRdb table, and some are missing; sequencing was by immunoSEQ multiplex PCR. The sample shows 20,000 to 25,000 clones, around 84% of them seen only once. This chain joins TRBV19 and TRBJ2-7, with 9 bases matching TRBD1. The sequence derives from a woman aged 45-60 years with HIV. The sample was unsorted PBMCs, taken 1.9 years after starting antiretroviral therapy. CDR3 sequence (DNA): TGTGCCAGTAGTCTAGGGACAGGGCCAACCTACGAGCAGTACTTC. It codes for CASSLGTGPTYEQYF.